Listed below are T cell receptor beta chains from one sample, sequenced in a study of T cells after yellow fever vaccination. TCRdb processed the 5' RACE reads anew with MiXCR; each CDR3 protein has one entry. The sample records about 150,000 distinct CDR3 sequences, approximately 6.6% being singletons. The sequences come from CD4+ T cells sorted from PBMCs, collected 10 days after the yellow fever booster vaccination. All receptors derive from a man aged 25-45 years who received the YFV17D yellow fever vaccine. The CDR3 runs from the conserved cysteine through the conserved F or W. Each record gives: J gene, V gene, CDR3 protein.

J: TRBJ2-3; V: TRBV5-1; CDR3: CASSVGWDPERTTQYF
J: TRBJ1-2; V: TRBV18; CDR3: CASSPPSGGGYTF
J: TRBJ2-1; V: TRBV7-2; CDR3: CASSRTSGTGGWAYNEQFF
J: TRBJ2-7; V: TRBV6-2/TRBV6-3; CDR3: CASSSQGLGSYEQYF
J: TRBJ2-1; V: TRBV5-1; CDR3: CASSLADTGLSRGNEQFF
J: TRBJ2-4; V: TRBV30; CDR3: CAWSNKGGRGARDIQYF
J: TRBJ2-1; V: TRBV7-6; CDR3: CASSSVAGGFYNEQFF
J: TRBJ2-1; V: TRBV29-1; CDR3: CSGSSGSWTGNEQFF
J: TRBJ2-7; V: TRBV27; CDR3: CASSLRTPLKTGGASYYEQYF
J: TRBJ2-5; V: TRBV2; CDR3: CAGSTGVLETQYF
J: TRBJ2-5; V: TRBV5-1; CDR3: CASSSRQGESGTQYF
J: TRBJ2-7; V: TRBV6-2/TRBV6-3; CDR3: CASKIEQGVYEQYF
J: TRBJ2-5; V: TRBV5-1; CDR3: CASSLSLRETQYF
J: TRBJ2-3; V: TRBV15; CDR3: CATSMGLADTDTQYF
J: TRBJ2-1; V: TRBV12-3/TRBV12-4; CDR3: CASSLHRGTYNEQFF
J: TRBJ2-5; V: TRBV7-8; CDR3: CASSGSGGSWTQYF
J: TRBJ2-6; V: TRBV7-3; CDR3: CASSLSPGANVLTF
J: TRBJ2-7; V: TRBV11-2; CDR3: CASSSGGLGTYEQYF
J: TRBJ2-2; V: TRBV5-4; CDR3: CASSSGRQTGELFF
J: TRBJ2-5; V: TRBV7-6; CDR3: CASSLATLQETQYF
J: TRBJ2-7; V: TRBV5-1; CDR3: CASSLGAPRAYEQYF
J: TRBJ2-2; V: TRBV28; CDR3: CAISPPRSGISSNTGELFF
J: TRBJ2-7; V: TRBV11-2; CDR3: CASSFGTDLREQYF
J: TRBJ1-5; V: TRBV11-3; CDR3: CAAARQATNQPQHF
J: TRBJ2-2; V: TRBV24-1; CDR3: CATSPRPGRPNTGELFF
J: TRBJ1-5; V: TRBV6-2/TRBV6-3; CDR3: CASSAGQPQHF
J: TRBJ2-4; V: TRBV7-2; CDR3: CASSPARAKNIQYF
J: TRBJ1-2; V: TRBV6-1; CDR3: CASLTRAPNYGYTF
J: TRBJ1-2; V: TRBV7-9; CDR3: CASSTDRGVYTF
J: TRBJ2-1; V: TRBV7-2; CDR3: CASSLSASSYNEQFF
J: TRBJ1-1; V: TRBV5-1; CDR3: CASSLEDGNTEAFF
J: TRBJ2-7; V: TRBV6-5; CDR3: CASSSPGLAGGLDEQYF
J: TRBJ2-1; V: TRBV7-2; CDR3: CASSLARENEQFF
J: TRBJ2-4; V: TRBV20-1; CDR3: CSAREGAAWPKNIQYF
J: TRBJ2-3; V: TRBV6-1; CDR3: CASTSLSSGRARYF
J: TRBJ2-1; V: TRBV6-2/TRBV6-3; CDR3: CASSSASYNEQFF
J: TRBJ2-5; V: TRBV28; CDR3: CASSLWGTGETQYF
J: TRBJ1-2; V: TRBV12-3/TRBV12-4; CDR3: CASSSGQGRGYTF
J: TRBJ2-3; V: TRBV5-1; CDR3: CASRTGGASGTDTQYF
J: TRBJ1-6; V: TRBV7-2; CDR3: CASSLGTANSPLHF
J: TRBJ2-1; V: TRBV5-1; CDR3: CASSGVAGSSYNEQFF
J: TRBJ1-2; V: TRBV12-3/TRBV12-4; CDR3: CASSFAGEGGYTF
J: TRBJ2-6; V: TRBV18; CDR3: CASSPVRVAAGAGANVLTF
J: TRBJ2-4; V: TRBV12-3/TRBV12-4; CDR3: CASSYDPRGSIQYF
J: TRBJ2-2; V: TRBV24-1; CDR3: CATSDTNTGELFF
J: TRBJ2-5; V: TRBV29-1; CDR3: CSVEITSETQYF
J: TRBJ2-7; V: TRBV24-1; CDR3: CATSDPGTSTYEQYF
J: TRBJ1-1; V: TRBV11-2; CDR3: CASSLGSRGTEAFF
J: TRBJ1-1; V: TRBV5-4; CDR3: CASSLGRRNTEAFF
J: TRBJ2-5; V: TRBV12-3/TRBV12-4; CDR3: CASSSSGPPGETQYF